This is a list of T cell receptor beta chains from one sample in a study of control samples from healthy donors and cancer patients. Only in-frame clones appear in the TCRdb table, and some are missing; sequencing was by immunoSEQ multiplex PCR. This table has 150,000 to 160,000 clones, nearly 95% appearing once. The sequenced sample was blood. The receptors here all came from a man aged 45-65 years in good health. Each CDR3 is given with its conserved first and last residue. The order of the fields is V gene, J gene, clone size, D gene, CDR3 DNA, CDR3 protein. The D gene is left open where the match is weak. The size of a clone is reported for some rows only, either as once, few or many, or as a class for expanded clones.

>TRBV5-1|TRBJ2-1|NA|TRBD1
TGCGCCAGCAGCGCGGACAGGGTGGACAATGAGCAGTTCTTC
CASSADRVDNEQFF
>TRBV24-1|TRBJ2-3|NA|TRBD2
TGTGCCACCAGTGATCAGGGACTAGCTGGTACGCAGTATTTT
CATSDQGLAGTQYF
>TRBV7-7|TRBJ1-3|NA|TRBD1
TGTGCTAGCAGCCCGTCGACAGGGACTGGAAACACCATATATTTT
CASSPSTGTGNTIYF
>TRBV27|TRBJ2-5|NA|TRBD2
TGTGCCAGCAGGGCTAGCGGGAGTCTCCAAGAGACCCAGTACTTC
CASRASGSLQETQYF
>TRBV2|TRBJ2-1|NA|TRBD2
TGTGCCAGCAGTGGGATAGCGGGAGGGGATGAGCAGTTCTTC
CASSGIAGGDEQFF
>TRBV7-3|TRBJ2-7|NA|TRBD2
TGTGCCAGCAGCTTAGTGACTAGCGGGAGACCCTACGAGCAGTACTTC
CASSLVTSGRPYEQYF
>TRBV11-2|TRBJ2-1|NA|NA
TGTGCCAGCAGCTTTAGCGGAAACAATGAGCAGTTCTTC
CASSFSGNNEQFF
>TRBV27|TRBJ2-7|NA|TRBD1
TGTGCCAGCAGTCCCCGGACAGGGTACACCTCCTACGAGCAGTACTTC
CASSPRTGYTSYEQYF
>TRBV9|TRBJ2-1|NA|NA
TGTGCCAGCAGCGTAGGACTAGTCCAGTACAATGAGCAGTTCTTC
CASSVGLVQYNEQFF
>TRBV5-1|TRBJ2-3|NA|NA
TGCGCCAGCAGCTCCCGGGACAGCACAGATACGCAGTATTTT
CASSSRDSTDTQYF
>TRBV5-1|TRBJ2-3|NA|NA
TGCGCCAGCAGCTTGGCCTCAGATACGCAGTATTTT
CASSLASDTQYF
>TRBV7-3|TRBJ2-7|NA|TRBD2
TGTGCCAGCAGGGACGGGGGGGCGAGGTACGAGCAGTACTTC
CASRDGGARYEQYF
>TRBV6-1|TRBJ2-6|NA|NA
TGTGCCAGCAGTGAAGCGGGGGGGCGCGGGCTCGGGGCCAACGTCCTGACTTTC
CASSEAGGRGLGANVLTF
>TRBV15|TRBJ2-2|NA|TRBD2
TGTGCCACCAGCAGAGGGGCTAGCGGGAGTGGTACCGGGGAGCTGTTTTTT
CATSRGASGSGTGELFF
>TRBV18|TRBJ2-2|NA|NA
TGTGCCAGCTCACCACCGCGTTATTACACCGGGGAGCTGTTTTTT
CASSPPRYYTGELFF
>TRBV27|TRBJ1-2|NA|NA
TGTGCCAGCAGTTTATGGGGGTATGGCGGGGGCTACACCTTC
CASSLWGYGGGYTF
>TRBV11-2|TRBJ2-3|many|NA
TGTGCCAGCAGCTTAAGTCGGCCTAGCACAGATACGCAGTATTTT
CASSLSRPSTDTQYF
>TRBV29-1|TRBJ1-5|few|NA
TGCAGCGTGAGGGGGAGTCAGGATCAGCCCCAGCATTTT
CSVRGSQDQPQHF
>TRBV2|TRBJ1-2|once|NA
TGTGCCAGCAGTGAAGAGGGGGGTGCTTACTATGGCTACACCTTC
CASSEEGGAYYGYTF
>TRBV5-1|TRBJ2-2|NA|TRBD1
TGCGCCAGCAGCTTGGAGCCGGGACAGGGGTCCGGGGAGCTGTTTTTT
CASSLEPGQGSGELFF